The clone carrying this T cell receptor (beta chain) was observed at least ten times. This record comes from a study of neurological immune-mediated disorders. This sample's time point: longitudinal time-point 2. V was clipped by 7 bases and J by 2 bases; unmatched bases: 6. Germline V gene lookup returns CDR1 DFQATT and CDR2 SNEGSKA (reference sequence). The CDR3 spans 13 residues. TCRdb reprocessed the 5' RACE reads with MiXCR, giving one entry per CDR3 protein. The sample carries 70,000 to 90,000 distinct CDR3 sequences, approximately 6% recorded once. Material: PBMCs. This receptor was identified in a woman aged 60-75 years with multiple sclerosis. The chain recombines TRBV20-1 with TRBJ2-7, with 9 bases fitting TRBD1. The CDR3 nucleotides are TGCAGTGTAAGACAGGGGGTAACCTACGAGCAGTACTTC. This encodes CSVRQGVTYEQYF.